This T cell receptor beta chain was identified in a study of blood T cell repertoires in COVID-19. For the study at large: PBMCs, B-cell-depleted T cells, or T cells provided the cDNA or gDNA that made up the material.

The CDR3 runs 15 residues. V trimming: 6 bases; J trimming: 4 bases; junction bases outside the gene matches: 6. The V gene's germline CDR1 is SQVTM and CDR2 ANQGSEA. Under the authors' procedure: Reference gene primer amplification yielded estimated nucleated cell counts. TCRdb's table, derived via immunoSEQ multiplex PCR, lists solely in-frame clones and lacks some. V, J and clone size are those of that table, while D and trimming were read from the DNA. The sample lists 45,000 or so clones; 80% to 90% were seen once. The sequence was collected from a man aged 35-49 years with COVID-19, enrolled during active disease. The V gene is TRBV29-1, the J gene TRBJ2-6; TRBD2 agrees at 10 bases. The sequenced sample was peripheral blood. CDR3 DNA: TGCAGCGTAGCGGGGGGGTCGCCAGGGGCCAACGTCCTGACTTTC. This translates into CSVAGGSPGANVLTF.